A selection of T cell receptor beta chains follows, all from one sample in a study of T cell clusters in autoimmune cytopenias. Reprocessing the multiplex PCR reads, TCRdb reports a single entry for every CDR3 protein and omits DNA. The table for this sample gives around 11,000 distinct CDR3 sequences. Separately, the same data were catalogued under a study of T cell repertoires in aging, cancer and after chemotherapy.

The source material was peripheral blood. The receptors shown here come from a human donor in good health. Each CDR3 is given with its conserved first and last residue. Each record gives: J gene, V gene, clone size, CDR3 protein. Only part of the rows carry a size: once, few, many, or a class if the clone is expanded.

>TRBJ1-1|TRBV15|medium-sized
CATSRGKLSEAFF
>TRBJ2-3|TRBV11-2|.
CASSLGDTQYF
>TRBJ2-5|TRBV11-2|.
CASSPQPQGGETQYF
>TRBJ2-3|TRBV7-3|.
CASSFHLGDTQYF
>TRBJ1-2|TRBV6-2/TRBV6-3|medium-sized
CASSYSGQAYGYTF
>TRBJ2-5|TRBV19|.
CASRERGGRQETQYF
>TRBJ2-5|TRBV4-1|.
CASSQVLLAGGQETQYF
>TRBJ2-3|TRBV4-2|.
CASSQDGTSGGATDTQYF
>TRBJ2-5|TRBV6-4|.
CASSVAGGSGETQYF
>TRBJ1-4|TRBV27|.
CASSSRLWSLATNEKLFF
>TRBJ2-1|TRBV27|.
CASSLAGGHNEQFF
>TRBJ2-7|TRBV11-3|.
CASSLFGGEQYF
>TRBJ2-7|TRBV5-1|medium-sized
CASSSGTYEQYF
>TRBJ2-2|TRBV29-1|medium-sized
CSVGIKSTGELFF
>TRBJ2-2|TRBV12-3/TRBV12-4|.
CASGLKGLTNTGELFF
>TRBJ2-7|TRBV7-2|medium-sized
CASSLQAYDEQYF
>TRBJ2-4|TRBV20-1|.
CSARVASGGAIAKNIQYF
>TRBJ1-3|TRBV7-6|medium-sized
CASSLQDIGNTIYF
>TRBJ1-4|TRBV27|medium-sized
CASSFGTENEKLFF
>TRBJ1-5|TRBV20-1|.
CSARDRRTTTVNQPQHF
>TRBJ2-5|TRBV29-1|medium-sized
CSVVPPQETQYF
>TRBJ1-4|TRBV28|.
CASSPRDRGEKLFF
>TRBJ2-7|TRBV5-1|.
CASSLEAGFSYEQYF
>TRBJ2-1|TRBV9|.
CASSVGRTTEQFF
>TRBJ1-2|TRBV12-3/TRBV12-4|medium-sized
CASSSMRAQGTYGYTF
>TRBJ2-7|TRBV6-5|medium-sized
CASSYLRLGEQYF
>TRBJ2-7|TRBV6-2/TRBV6-3|.
CASSLGYGSYEQYF
>TRBJ1-5|TRBV7-9|.
CASSFRVGQPQHF
>TRBJ2-7|TRBV4-2|.
CASSQVFTGPYEQYF
>TRBJ1-2|TRBV6-5|.
CASSPSLQGRGYTF